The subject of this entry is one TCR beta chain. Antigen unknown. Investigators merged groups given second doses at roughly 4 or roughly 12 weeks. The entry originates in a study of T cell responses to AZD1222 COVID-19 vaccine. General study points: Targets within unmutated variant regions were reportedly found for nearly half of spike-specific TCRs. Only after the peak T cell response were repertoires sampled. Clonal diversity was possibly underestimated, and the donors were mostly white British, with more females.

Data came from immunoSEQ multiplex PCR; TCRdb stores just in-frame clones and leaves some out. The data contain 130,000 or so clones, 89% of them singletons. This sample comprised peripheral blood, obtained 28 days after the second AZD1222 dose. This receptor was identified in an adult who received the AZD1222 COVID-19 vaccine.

The CDR3 protein is CASSDPTQGNTEAFF. In DNA, the CDR3 is TGTGCCAGCAGCGATCCCACTCAGGGGAACACTGAAGCTTTCTTT. The J gene is TRBJ1-1, the V gene TRBV7-2; maybe TRBD1 (5 bases). The CDR3 loop spans 15 amino acids. The germline gives CDR1 SGHTA, CDR2 FQGNSA. Trimming pared 5 bases from V and 1 base from J, leaving 14 bases between.